Each of the 28 T cell receptor beta chains below was sequenced from the same sample in a study of cytomegalovirus exposure and HLA in healthy donors. Primers included in the PCR were 60 Vbeta and 13 Jbeta primers. Produced via immunoSEQ multiplex PCR; TCRdb's table is partial and in-frame only. The table has about 160,000 clones, about 85% seen once. The sample consisted of PBMCs. Source of these receptors: a man between 18 and 29 years old in good health and CMV-seropositive.

This clone came up once. CDR3 sequence reads: CASSLGLAGAVGLNEQFF. CDR3 DNA sequence: TGTGCCAGCAGCCTGGGACTAGCGGGGGCCGTGGGCCTCAATGAGCAGTTCTTC. The V gene is TRBV7-3, the J gene TRBJ2-1; TRBD2 matches at 14 bases. The CDR3 has 18 residues. CDR1 and CDR2 (germline): SGHTA, FQGTGA. J was trimmed by 6 bases and V by 5 bases; bases with no gene match: 12. Together with reference TRBV7-3 and TRBJ2-1, the CDR3 gives the full variable domain: GAGVSQTPSNKVTEKGKYVELRCDPISGHTALYWYRQSLGQGPEFLIYFQGTGAADDSGLPNDRFFAVRPEGSVSTLKIQRTERGDSAVYLCASSLGLAGAVGLNEQFFGPGTRLTVL.

J is TRBJ2-2 and V is TRBV7-9; D remains ambiguous. The CDR3 runs to 17 residues. Trimming shortened V by 4 bases and J by 4 bases, and 19 bases separated the two germline ends. Germline CDR1 is SEHNR and CDR2 is FQNEAQ (reference sequence). CDR3 nucleotides: TGTGCCAGCAGCTCAAGAGACGGCGGTCTATTCACCGGGGAGCTGTTTTTT. It specifies CASSSRDGGLFTGELFF.

The chain has TRBV7-2 and TRBJ1-3; 7 positions match TRBD1. In germline, CDR1 is SGHTA, CDR2 FQGNSA. CDR3 size: 17 residues. Germline trimming cut 4 bases from V and 0 bases from J; bases unmatched to any gene: 9. CDR3 sequence: CASSSRQGRVSGNTIYF. In DNA, the CDR3 is TGTGCCAGCAGCTCCCGACAGGGTAGGGTCTCTGGAAACACCATATATTTT. Full variable domain (remainder filled in from reference TRBV7-2 and TRBJ1-3): GAGVSQSPSNKVTEKGKDVELRCDPISGHTALYWYRQSLGQGLEFLIYFQGNSAPDKSGLPSDRFSAERTGGSVSTLTIQRTQQEDSAVYLCASSSRQGRVSGNTIYFGEGSWLTVV.

V usage is TRBV7-8 and J usage is TRBJ2-5, with TRBD1 as a possible D gene (5 bases). This CDR3 contains 14 residues. Trimming took 1 base from V and 4 from J, leaving 10 bases between them. Germline V CDR1 and CDR2: SGHVS, FQNEAQ. This chain's CDR3 is CASSLGRVAETQYF. As DNA, the CDR3 is TGTGCCAGCAGCTTAGGCAGGGTAGCAGAGACCCAGTACTTC.

The chain has TRBV7-9 and TRBJ2-1, with 12 bases identical to TRBD2. This CDR3 has 16 residues. Trimming took 3 bases from V and 5 from J; bases not matched to a gene: 5. CDR1 SEHNR and CDR2 FQNEAQ come from the germline V gene (reference sequence). The CDR3 sequence: CASSFPLAGGNNEQFF. For the CDR3, the DNA is TGTGCCAGCAGCTTCCCTCTAGCGGGGGGGAACAATGAGCAGTTCTTC. Full variable domain (outside the CDR3, taken from reference TRBV7-9 and TRBJ2-1): DTGVSQNPRHKITKRGQNVTFRCDPISEHNRLYWYRQTLGQGPEFLTYFQNEAQLEKSRLLSDRFSAERPKGSFSTLEIQRTEQGDSAMYLCASSFPLAGGNNEQFFGPGTRLTVL.

In this sample, this clone turned up many times. This rearrangement joins TRBV13 to TRBJ2-2; tentative D call: TRBD1 (6 bases). The V end was cut by 4 bases, the J end by 1 base, with 13 bases between. Per the germline V gene, CDR1 is PRHDT and CDR2 is FYEKMQ (reference sequence). The CDR3 length is 16 residues. CDR3 sequence reads: CASSYTGTRNTGELFF. DNA of the CDR3: TGTGCCAGCAGCTACACCGGGACACGGAACACCGGGGAGCTGTTTTTT.

The chain has TRBV7-9 and TRBJ2-1; 8 positions match TRBD2. CDR1 and CDR2 from the germline V gene are SEHNR and FQNEAQ (reference sequence). This CDR3 is built from 16 residues. After removal of 1 base from V and 4 bases from J, the junction contained 6 bases not matched to a gene. The chain's CDR3 is CASSLEKRGPYNEQFF. CDR3 nucleotide sequence: TGTGCCAGCAGCTTAGAGAAGCGGGGGCCGTACAATGAGCAGTTCTTC.

Turning to this clone: Other DNA sequences from this sample encode an identical CDR3 as well. The V and J genes are TRBV6-5 and TRBJ1-2; 7 positions match TRBD1. The CDR3 contains 14 residues. CDR1 and CDR2 (germline): MNHEY, SVGAGI. V dropped 1 base and J dropped 2; count of bases not matched to a gene: 1. The CDR3 DNA is TGTGCCAGCAGTTACTTGACAGGGAACTATGGCTACACCTTC. Its protein product is CASSYLTGNYGYTF.

This clone was recorded once. DNA for the CDR3: TGCAGCGTTGAAGAAGTGGGGGGACCGAACACTGAAGCTTTCTTT. Translation gives CSVEEVGGPNTEAFF. This chain joins TRBV29-1 and TRBJ1-1, with a weak D call TRBD1 (5 bases). Germline V gene lookup returns CDR1 SQVTM and CDR2 ANQGSEA. The CDR3 length is 15 residues. Trimming pared 0 bases from V and 1 base from J, leaving 12 bases between.

This clone came up a few times. This chain joins TRBV5-8 and TRBJ1-5; D call uncertain. Trimming shortened V by 0 bases and J by 5 bases, and 12 bases separated the two germline ends. The germline V gene has CDR1 SGHTS and CDR2 YDEGEE. The CDR3 spans 15 residues. CDR3 nucleotides: TGTGCCAGCAGCTTGGGAACGGTAGTCGATCAGCCCCAGCATTTT. Translated: CASSLGTVVDQPQHF.

Comment on this clone: At one of its ends the junction is not consistent with the germline gene, which may arise from a read error. This sequence joins TRBV7-8 and TRBJ2-6, with a tentative D call TRBD1 (5 bases). This CDR3 contains 18 residues. Germline CDR1 is SGHVS and CDR2 is FQNEAQ. The CDR3 region is CASSLSGRKTSGANGLTF. In DNA form, the CDR3 reads TGTGCCAGCAGCTTATCTGGCAGGAAAACATCTGGGGCCAACGGCCTGACTTTC.

This chain connects TRBV27 to TRBJ2-2; D gene unclear. Germline CDR1 and CDR2: MNHEY and SMNVEV (reference sequence). The CDR3 is made up of 12 amino acids. The V end lost 3 bases, the J end lost 7 bases, and 6 bases lay between the germline ends. The CDR3 nucleotides are TGTGCCAGCAGTTTTCACATCGGGGAGCTGTTTTTT. Amino acids: CASSFHIGELFF.

The chain uses TRBV5-1 and TRBJ1-1; unclear D gene. The germline V gene encodes CDR1 SGHRS and CDR2 YFSETQ. Trimming cost V 2 bases and J 1 base, with 9 bases left between them. The CDR3 has 14 amino acids. CDR3: CASSLRRSNTEAFF. Here the CDR3 DNA reads TGCGCCAGCAGCTTACGCAGATCGAACACTGAAGCTTTCTTT.

V and J are TRBV27 and TRBJ1-2, with 9 bases lining up with TRBD1. Germline trimming cut 5 bases from V and 5 bases from J; bases unmatched to any gene: 9. The CDR3 has 15 residues. From germline, CDR1 is MNHEY and CDR2 SMNVEV (reference sequence). The CDR3 protein is CASSPGTGFLYGYTF. Here the CDR3 DNA reads TGTGCCAGCAGTCCCGGGACAGGGTTCTTGTATGGCTACACCTTC.

The V gene is TRBV14, the J gene TRBJ1-1; the match to TRBD1 covers 7 bases. This CDR3 is 16 amino acids long. CDR1 and CDR2 (germline): SGHDN, FVKESK. The junction had 7 bases not matched to a gene; V was cut back by 3 bases and J by 0 bases. As DNA, the CDR3 is TGTGCCAGCAGCCATCCTAGGACAGGATTGAACACTGAAGCTTTCTTT. It specifies CASSHPRTGLNTEAFF. Filled out from reference TRBV14 and TRBJ1-1, the complete variable domain reads EAGVTQFPSHSVIEKGQTVTLRCDPISGHDNLYWYRRVMGKEIKFLLHFVKESKQDESGMPNNRFLAERTGGTYSTLKVQPAELEDSGVYFCASSHPRTGLNTEAFFGQGTRLTVV.

This clone has only one observation. The rearrangement joins TRBV9 to TRBJ2-2, with D possibly TRBD2 on 5 matching bases. V was shortened by 3 bases and J by 2 bases, with 11 bases between the two germline ends. Germline lookup yields CDR1 SGDLS and CDR2 YYNGEE. This CDR3 region has 15 residues. This CDR3 is CASSGRGSNTGELFF. CDR3 coding DNA: TGTGCCAGCAGCGGCCGGGGATCTAACACCGGGGAGCTGTTTTTT.

The chain combines TRBV7-2 with TRBJ1-6; 7 nucleotides line up with TRBD1. There are 15 residues in the CDR3. The V gene's germline CDR1 is SGHTA and CDR2 FQGNSA. V was clipped by 5 bases and J by 7 bases; unmatched bases: 8. The chain's CDR3 is CASSTTGVFNSPLHF. CDR3 sequence (DNA): TGTGCCAGCAGCACAACAGGGGTTTTCAATTCACCCCTCCACTTT.

The J gene is TRBJ2-3, the V gene TRBV19, with a weak D call TRBD2 (5 bases). Germline V CDR1 and CDR2: LNHDA, SQIVND (reference sequence). Deletions cut 4 bases from V and 6 bases from J, with 17 bases between. The CDR3 is 15 residues long. CDR3: CASSTSDSYSDTQYF. The CDR3 bases are TGTGCCAGTAGTACCTCGGACTCATACAGTGATACGCAGTATTTT.

The chain employs TRBV7-2 and TRBJ2-5; TRBD1 matches at 7 bases. Germline V CDR1 and CDR2: SGHTA, FQGNSA. The CDR3 consists of 13 residues. After removal of 7 bases from V and 4 bases from J, the junction contained 6 bases not matched to a gene. The CDR3 DNA is TGTGCCAGCACCCAGGGGGTCGGAGAGACCCAGTACTTC. Translated, it gives CASTQGVGETQYF.

The V call is TRBV6-5, the J call TRBJ2-5; the match to TRBD2 covers 9 bases. The CDR3 length is 16 residues. CDR1 is MNHEY and CDR2 is SVGAGI in the germline V gene. Trimming removed 3 bases from V and 5 bases from J; junction bases left unmatched: 10. CDR3 nucleotides: TGTGCCAGCAGTTATAGGGCGGGGGGGCCTAGCGAGACCCAGTACTTC. Translating it yields CASSYRAGGPSETQYF.

The gene calls are TRBV5-1 and TRBJ2-7; the match to TRBD1 covers 9 bases. This CDR3 has 14 residues. The V segment lost 0 bases and the J segment 3 bases; nucleotides outside the gene matches: 1. Per the germline V gene, CDR1 is SGHRS and CDR2 is YFSETQ. The CDR3: CASSLAGQGYEQYF. CDR3 bases: TGCGCCAGCAGCTTGGCGGGACAGGGCTACGAGCAGTACTTC.

The V and J genes are TRBV6-1 and TRBJ1-5, with 8 positions matching TRBD1. Germline CDR1 MNHNS, CDR2 SASEGT. V shed 7 bases and J 6 bases; nucleotides not matched to a gene: 5. CDR3 length: 13 amino acids. The CDR3 reads CASMDREGQPQHF. The CDR3 DNA reads TGTGCCAGCATGGACAGGGAGGGTCAGCCCCAGCATTTT.

This chain connects TRBV27 to TRBJ1-5; 7 nucleotides align to TRBD1. The junction had 5 bases not matched to a gene; V was cut back by 6 bases and J by 0 bases. Germline-derived CDR1 and CDR2 are MNHEY and SMNVEV (reference sequence). The CDR3 covers 15 residues. CDR3 in DNA: TGTGCCAGCAGGGCCGACAGGGATAGCAATCAGCCCCAGCATTTT. It specifies CASRADRDSNQPQHF.

The V gene is TRBV6-5, the J gene TRBJ1-1; a possible D gene is TRBD1 (5 bases). The CDR3 loop spans 14 amino acids. In germline, CDR1 is MNHEY, CDR2 SVGAGI. V was clipped by 6 bases and J by 0 bases, with 11 bases between them. CDR3 DNA: TGTGCCAGCAGCCGCAGGGCATTGAACACTGAAGCTTTCTTT. This encodes CASSRRALNTEAFF.

The chain is built from TRBV25-1 and TRBJ2-1; 12 bases are a match to TRBD2. The CDR3 totals 14 residues. Trimming removed 6 bases from V and 5 bases from J; junction bases left unmatched: 2. The germline CDR1 and CDR2 sequences are MGHDK and SYGVNS. CDR3 nucleotides: TGTGCCAGCAGCGGACTAGCGGGGAACAATGAGCAGTTCTTC. Protein: CASSGLAGNNEQFF.

This rearrangement joins TRBV7-2 to TRBJ2-5, with TRBD2 as a possible D gene (5 bases). The germline gives CDR1 SGHTA, CDR2 FQGNSA. The CDR3 loop spans 14 amino acids. V shed 5 bases and J shed 7 bases, with 17 bases lying between them. CDR3 sequence reads: CASSHPGGQVTQYF. The CDR3 DNA reads TGTGCCAGCAGCCACCCGGGCGGGCAGGTGACCCAGTACTTC.

The V gene is TRBV9, the J gene TRBJ1-3; possibly TRBD1 for D (5 bases). The ends were cut back, 4 bases at V and 1 base at J, with 21 bases in the middle. The CDR3 length is 18 residues. The V gene's germline CDR1 is SGDLS and CDR2 YYNGEE. The CDR3, as DNA: TGTGCCAGCAGCACACACTCCGGGACTGAAACATCTGGAAACACCATATATTTT. Translating gives CASSTHSGTETSGNTIYF. Together with reference TRBV9 and TRBJ1-3, the CDR3 gives the full variable domain: DSGVTQTPKHLITATGQRVTLRCSPRSGDLSVYWYQQSLDQGLQFLIQYYNGEERAKGNILERFSAQQFPDLHSELNLSSLELGDSALYFCASSTHSGTETSGNTIYFGEGSWLTVV.

CDR3 loop: CASSQETSIPGLAGGRYNEQFF. CDR3 nucleotide sequence: TGCGCCAGCAGCCAAGAGACCTCTATCCCGGGACTAGCGGGGGGGCGATACAATGAGCAGTTCTTC. The chain links TRBV4-1 to TRBJ2-1; TRBD2 aligns across 16 bases. V gave up 0 bases and J gave up 4 bases; unmatched junction bases: 15. There are 22 residues in the CDR3. Germline V gene data show CDR1 as MGHRA and CDR2 as YSYEKL.